This entry is about one T cell receptor (beta chain). The antigen is not known. The data originate from a study of T cell responses to AZD1222 COVID-19 vaccine. Study observations and caveats: Recipients of AZD1222 seropositive at baseline numbered only 5 to 7.

The table came from immunoSEQ multiplex PCR; TCRdb's copy has only in-frame clones and leaves some out. The repertoire includes 150,000 or so clones, 80% to 95% of them detected once, and about 2.5% sits in the top ten. V dropped 3 bases and J dropped 1 base, with 9 bases sitting between them. This CDR3 is built from 15 residues. Germline assignment: CDR1 LGHNA and CDR2 YSLEER. The specimen was peripheral blood, collected on day 0 of AZD1222 vaccination. The TCR sequence derives from an adult in good health. The gene calls are TRBV4-3 and TRBJ1-4; no firm D call. CDR3 protein: CASSQTSLTNEKLFF. In DNA, the CDR3 is TGCGCCAGCAGCCAGACCAGCCTAACTAATGAAAAACTGTTTTTT.